This T cell receptor (beta chain) comes out of a study of blood T cell repertoires in COVID-19. The overall study: Some COVID-19 samples were acute and others convalescent; all came from the United States, Italy and Spain. From T cells, B-cell-depleted T cells, or PBMCs came the material, which was cDNA or gDNA.

The CDR3 covers 17 residues. CDR1 is LGHNA, CDR2 YNFKEQ, per germline. Trimming removed 0 bases from V and 0 bases from J, with 12 bases in between. The table lists this clone with a few counts. The authors' processing: Researchers report that nucleated cell counts were estimated from reference gene primer amplification. The method was immunoSEQ multiplex PCR; TCRdb's version includes in-frame clones alone and lacks a portion of them. The DNA was the basis for D and trimming; V, J and clone size are from that table. The data contain some 250,000 clones, roughly nine tenths of them singletons. This chain joins TRBV4-2 and TRBJ1-5; D gene ambiguous. The specimen was peripheral blood. This TCR was sampled from a man in his 60s with acute or convalescent COVID-19. The CDR3 here is CASSQDARIYSNQPQHF. The CDR3 coding sequence is TGTGCCAGCAGCCAAGATGCCAGGATCTATAGCAATCAGCCCCAGCATTTT.